This passage covers 12 T cell receptor beta chains from one sample sequenced in a study of OX40 agonist ivuxolimab in advanced cancers. Some clones are missing from TCRdb's copy, which holds only in-frame ones; the method was immunoSEQ multiplex PCR. Among some 50,000 clones listed, around 88% were seen once. Source: CD4+ or CD8+ T cells sorted from blood, taken in a trial of the OX40 agonist ivuxolimab. Source of these receptors: an adult with an advanced solid tumor such as melanoma, head and neck, liver or kidney cancer.

The V call is TRBV4-1, the J call TRBJ2-5, with 7 bases that match TRBD1. The CDR3 runs to 15 residues. Trimming cost V 3 bases and J 5 bases; bases outside gene matches: 9. The germline CDR1 and CDR2 sequences are MGHRA and YSYEKL. CDR3 sequence reads: CASSHVGTAGETQYF. The CDR3 coding sequence is TGCGCCAGCAGCCATGTAGGGACAGCTGGGGAGACCCAGTACTTC.

The chain joins TRBV5-5 to TRBJ2-2; tentatively, D is TRBD1 (5 bases). The CDR3 runs to 13 residues. The V gene lost 5 bases and the J gene lost 8 bases, with 13 bases spanning the gap. Germline loops: CDR1 SGHKS, CDR2 YYEKEE (reference sequence). The chain's CDR3 is CASRHQGYGELFF. For the CDR3, the DNA is TGTGCCAGCAGGCATCAGGGTTATGGGGAGCTGTTTTTT. Together with reference TRBV5-5 and TRBJ2-2, the CDR3 gives the full variable domain: DAGVTQSPTHLIKTRGQQVTLRCSPISGHKSVSWYQQVLGQGPQFIFQYYEKEERGRGNFPDRFSARQFPNYSSELNVNALLLGDSALYLCASRHQGYGELFFGEGSRLTVL.

This sequence joins TRBV5-1 and TRBJ2-1; 7 bases agree with TRBD2. V shed 0 bases and J 3 bases; nucleotides not matched to a gene: 3. The CDR3 totals 15 residues. Germline V gives CDR1 SGHRS, CDR2 YFSETQ. Written as DNA, the CDR3 is TGCGCCAGCAGCTTGGGCCTAGCGGTCTACAATGAGCAGTTCTTC. Protein sequence: CASSLGLAVYNEQFF.

The chain has TRBV7-2 and TRBJ2-3; no reliable D call. The length of the CDR3 is 15 residues. The V end was cut by 4 bases, the J end by 2 bases, with 13 bases between. CDR1 SGHTA and CDR2 FQGNSA come from the germline V gene. The CDR3 protein is CASSSAPLSTDTQYF. CDR3 in DNA: TGTGCCAGCAGCTCTGCCCCTCTGTCCACAGATACGCAGTATTTT.

This CDR3 is CASSLGPGDTQYF. Written as DNA, the CDR3 is TGTGCCAGCAGCTTAGGTCCCGGAGATACGCAGTATTTT. V usage is TRBV7-2 and J usage is TRBJ2-3; no definite D call. The CDR3 totals 13 residues. CDR1 is SGHTA and CDR2 is FQGNSA in the germline V gene. V was clipped by 1 base and J by 5 bases, with 7 bases between them.

About this clone: The junction departs from the called germline gene at one end, perhaps through a read error. The rearrangement uses TRBV19 and TRBJ1-5; 10 bases agree with TRBD1. The CDR3 is made up of 15 amino acids. The germline gives CDR1 LNHDA, CDR2 SQIVND (reference sequence). The CDR3 region has the DNA TGTGCCAGTACCTCTGGGACAGGGGTTGCTCAGCTCCAGCATTTT. This encodes CASTSGTGVAQLQHF.

The V and J genes are TRBV28 and TRBJ2-4; D may correspond to TRBD1 or TRBD2 (5 bases each). The CDR3 loop spans 18 amino acids. Trimming removed 8 bases at V and 0 bases at J, with 23 bases between. Per germline, CDR1 MDHEN and CDR2 SYDVKM. The CDR3 DNA is TGTGCCAGCGGTTCTATCGGGGCGCAGGAACTAGCCAAAAACATTCAGTACTTC. It is translated as CASGSIGAQELAKNIQYF.

This clone was seen just once. The chain has TRBV11-2 and TRBJ2-5, with D maybe TRBD2 (5 bases). The V gene lost 0 bases and the J gene lost 9 bases, with 17 bases spanning the gap. Germline V gene sequence: CDR1 SGHAT, CDR2 FQNNGV. The CDR3 totals 15 residues. CDR3 coding DNA: TGTGCCAGCAGCTTAGATGGGGTTGAGGGTGGGGCCCAGTACTTC. Residues: CASSLDGVEGGAQYF.

This clone has just a few counts. The CDR3 region is CASSLLQGRTGELFF. In DNA, the CDR3 is TGCGCCAGCAGCTTGTTGCAGGGGAGGACCGGGGAGCTGTTTTTT. J is TRBJ2-2 and V is TRBV5-1, with D perhaps assigned TRBD1 or TRBD2 (6 bases each). V was cut by 1 base and J by 5 bases, with 12 bases left in between. Germline V lookup: CDR1 SGHRS, CDR2 YFSETQ. CDR3 length: 15 amino acids.

This clone was seen a few times. The rearrangement joins TRBV19 to TRBJ2-7; either TRBD1 or TRBD2 may supply D (5 bases each). The CDR3 runs 15 residues. Germline V gene data show CDR1 as LNHDA and CDR2 as SQIVND (reference sequence). Trimming pared 5 bases from V and 2 bases from J, leaving 16 bases between. For the CDR3, the DNA is TGTGCCAGTAGTGTAACCGGGACCCTCACCTACGAGCAGTACTTC. Translation: CASSVTGTLTYEQYF.

This chain joins TRBV27 and TRBJ1-5; TRBD1 might be the D (5 bases). The CDR3 has 17 amino acids. The germline gives CDR1 MNHEY, CDR2 SMNVEV (reference sequence). The V end lost 4 bases, the J end lost 0 bases, and 16 bases lay between the germline ends. The CDR3 is CASSSLIGAYSNQPQHF. The CDR3 DNA is TGTGCCAGCAGTTCCCTAATAGGGGCTTATAGCAATCAGCCCCAGCATTTT.

The chain joins TRBV7-2 to TRBJ2-2, with no clear D. Germline CDR1 SGHTA, CDR2 FQGNSA. The CDR3 has 14 residues. V lost 1 base and J 3 bases, leaving 6 bases between the germline ends. This CDR3 is CASSLVIHTGELFF. Written as DNA, the CDR3 is TGTGCCAGCAGCTTAGTTATCCACACCGGGGAGCTGTTTTTT.